This T cell receptor beta chain was profiled in a study of CD8 T cell repertoires and HIV-1 epitope variants. The method was immunoSEQ multiplex PCR; TCRdb's version includes in-frame clones alone and lacks a portion of them. The sample yields just over 4,000 clones, roughly 72% seen once. From germline, CDR1 is MRHNA and CDR2 SNTAGT. The CDR3 covers 13 residues. Trimming pared 4 bases from V and 9 bases from J, leaving 15 bases between. This clone came up a few times. Its antigen remains unidentified. The source material was cultured CD8+ T cells derived from PBMCs. The V and J genes are TRBV6-4 and TRBJ1-1; maybe TRBD1 (6 bases). The clonotype was recovered from a male donor with HIV. The CDR3 bases are TGTGCCAGCAGTGTCGATCAACAGGGAAAAGCTTTCTTT. It yields the protein CASSVDQQGKAFF.